This T cell receptor (beta chain) emerged from a study of radiation and T cells in renal cell carcinoma. Study-level findings and limits: Pretreatment tumor biopsies were lacking, so baseline clonotypes are unknown. In blood, top tumor clones expanded by 2 weeks, shrinking by 4.

The data were produced by immunoSEQ multiplex PCR, yet TCRdb's version contains in-frame clones alone and is incomplete. The sample lists some 130,000 clones; 70% to 90% were seen once. Stated time point: blood 2 weeks post-SBRT. Treatment of the sample: 15 Gy SBRT to primary tumor, nephrectomy 4 weeks later. After SBRT, blood was collected at 2 and 4 weeks, plus baseline. This CDR3 has 13 residues. Comment on this clone: Its target is not known.

The chain couples TRBV21-1 to TRBJ2-5; the table assigns TRBD1, which was not confirmed against the DNA. TRBV21-1 counts as a pseudogene. Here the sequenced sample was blood, taken from a patient whose treatment included radiotherapy and nephrectomy. This TCR was sampled from a woman in her sixties with renal cell carcinoma. The DNA for the CDR3 is TGTGCCAGCAGCCGGACAGGGTGGGAGACCCAGTACTTC. This codes for CASSRTGWETQYF.